Below are 26 T cell receptor beta chains sequenced from a single sample in a study of OX40 agonist ivuxolimab in advanced cancers. The table came from immunoSEQ multiplex PCR; TCRdb's copy has only in-frame clones and leaves some out. In the table there are some 40,000 clones, approximately 90% of which are singletons. Sequenced here: CD4+ or CD8+ T cells sorted from blood, sampled in a trial of the OX40 agonist ivuxolimab. These receptors all come from an adult with an advanced solid tumor such as melanoma, head and neck, liver or kidney cancer.

The chain has TRBV7-9 and TRBJ2-3, with 10 positions matching TRBD2. CDR3 length: 17 amino acids. Looked up from germline, CDR1 is SEHNR and CDR2 is FQNEAQ (reference sequence). The V gene end was trimmed by 6 bases and the J gene end by 3 bases; junction bases not matched to a gene: 12. The CDR3 DNA reads TGTGCCAGCAGTGGGTTTGCTAGCGGGGGCGATACAGATACGCAGTATTTT. It yields the protein CASSGFASGGDTDTQYF.

This clone was observed a few times. The rearrangement links TRBV7-8 to TRBJ2-1; 7 positions match TRBD2. Germline lookup yields CDR1 SGHVS and CDR2 FQNEAQ. CDR3 length: 17 residues. J lost 1 base, V lost 1 base, and 7 bases had no gene match. CDR3: CASSLVASGLSYNEQFF. CDR3 DNA sequence: TGTGCCAGCAGCTTAGTGGCTAGCGGCCTTTCCTACAATGAGCAGTTCTTC.

About this clone: The junction shows a germline mismatch at one end, possibly a read error. The V and J genes are TRBV7-8 and TRBJ1-5; D remains ambiguous. Looked up from germline, CDR1 is SGHVS and CDR2 is FQNEAQ. The CDR3 spans 14 residues. CDR3 nucleotides: TGTGCCAGTAGCTTGGGAGGGCTCAATCAGCCCCAGCATTTT. The encoded protein is CASSLGGLNQPQHF. Full variable domain (missing parts from reference TRBV7-8 and TRBJ1-5): GAGVSQSPRYKVAKRGQDVALRCDPISGHVSLFWYQQALGQGPEFLTYFQNEAQLDKSGLPSDRFFAERPEGSVSTLKIQRTQQEDSAVYLCASSLGGLNQPQHFGDGTRLSIL.

The chain employs TRBV7-2 and TRBJ2-1; 12 nucleotides match TRBD2. Germline CDR1 is SGHTA and CDR2 is FQGNSA. This CDR3 has 20 amino acids. V shed 0 bases and J 0 bases; nucleotides not matched to a gene: 9. The CDR3: CASSLALTSGGRSSYNEQFF. CDR3 coding DNA: TGTGCCAGCAGCTTAGCGCTGACTAGCGGGGGCCGTAGCTCCTACAATGAGCAGTTCTTC. Using reference TRBV7-2 and TRBJ2-1 for the parts outside the CDR3, the full variable domain is GAGVSQSPSNKVTEKGKDVELRCDPISGHTALYWYRQSLGQGLEFLIYFQGNSAPDKSGLPSDRFSAERTGGSVSTLTIQRTQQEDSAVYLCASSLALTSGGRSSYNEQFFGPGTRLTVL.

V and J are TRBV5-1 and TRBJ1-6; 7 bases align to TRBD1. Losses at the gene ends were 0 bases for V and 0 bases for J; bases not matched to a gene: 3. Germline-derived CDR1 and CDR2 are SGHRS and YFSETQ. The CDR3 spans 17 residues. The CDR3 sequence: CASSLEGGSSYNSPLHF. As DNA, the CDR3 is TGCGCCAGCAGCTTGGAAGGGGGCAGCTCCTATAATTCACCCCTCCACTTT.

The count of this clone is one. The J gene is TRBJ2-7, the V gene TRBV9, with TRBD1 as a possible D gene (6 bases). CDR1 SGDLS and CDR2 YYNGEE come from the germline V gene. The V and J ends lost 4 bases and 4 bases respectively, with 12 bases between them. The CDR3 loop spans 13 amino acids. The DNA of the CDR3 is TGTGCCAGCAGCTCAGGACAGACTTACGAGCAGTACTTC. Encoded protein: CASSSGQTYEQYF. The variable domain in full, completed from reference TRBV9 and TRBJ2-7, reads DSGVTQTPKHLITATGQRVTLRCSPRSGDLSVYWYQQSLDQGLQFLIQYYNGEERAKGNILERFSAQQFPDLHSELNLSSLELGDSALYFCASSSGQTYEQYFGPGTRLTVT.

The rearrangement links TRBV7-9 to TRBJ2-1; 12 nucleotides agree with TRBD2. In germline, CDR1 is SEHNR, CDR2 FQNEAQ (reference sequence). The CDR3 has 16 amino acids. Germline trimming cut 5 bases from V and 2 bases from J; bases unmatched to any gene: 4. The CDR3 sequence: CASSPGLAGPYNEQFF. CDR3 coding DNA: TGTGCCAGCAGCCCGGGACTAGCGGGCCCCTACAATGAGCAGTTCTTC.

Written as DNA, the CDR3 is TGTGCCAGTAGGGGACATCCCGGGACATCGTGGACGGGCACTGAAGCTTTCTTT. It encodes CASRGHPGTSWTGTEAFF. V gene TRBV19 combines with J gene TRBJ1-1; D possibly corresponds to TRBD1 (6 bases). The CDR3 runs 18 residues. The V gene's germline CDR1 is LNHDA and CDR2 SQIVND (reference sequence). The V end lost 6 bases, the J end lost 4 bases, and 27 bases lay between the germline ends.

The V gene is TRBV5-1, the J gene TRBJ1-5; no clear D gene. Germline V CDR1 and CDR2: SGHRS, YFSETQ. The CDR3 contains 15 residues. V gave up 0 bases and J gave up 6 bases, with 13 bases separating them. In DNA, the CDR3 is TGCGCCAGCAGCTTGGGTGAAGCTTGGGGTCAGCCCCAGCATTTT. This translates into CASSLGEAWGQPQHF.

The genes are TRBV4-3 and TRBJ2-1, with 9 bases fitting TRBD2. The length of the CDR3 is 19 residues. J was trimmed by 0 bases and V by 1 base; bases with no gene match: 10. Germline CDR1 is LGHNA and CDR2 is YSLEER. DNA for the CDR3: TGCGCCAGCAGCCAAGCGGCTAGCGGGGACATTTACTCCTACAATGAGCAGTTCTTC. Its protein is CASSQAASGDIYSYNEQFF.

The chain carries TRBV6-1 and TRBJ2-2; TRBD2 might be the D (6 bases). The CDR3 has 15 amino acids. CDR1 is MNHNS, CDR2 SASEGT, per germline. Between the trimmed V and J ends, which lost 7 bases and 5 bases, there was a span of 17 bases. The CDR3 region is CASTPGPGGTGELFF. CDR3 DNA: TGTGCCAGCACCCCGGGGCCCGGGGGAACCGGGGAGCTGTTTTTT.

The chain is built from TRBV5-8 and TRBJ1-1; D gene ambiguous. From germline, CDR1 is SGHTS and CDR2 YDEGEE. The V end was cut by 4 bases, the J end by 10 bases, with 17 bases between. This CDR3 contains 13 residues. The CDR3 reads CASSPSTFSGAFF. The CDR3 bases are TGTGCCAGCAGCCCCTCGACCTTCTCGGGAGCTTTCTTT.

The V gene is TRBV19, the J gene TRBJ1-2, with a weak D call TRBD1 (5 bases). The CDR3 spans 15 residues. The V gene lost 5 bases and the J gene lost 6 bases, with 19 bases spanning the gap. CDR1 and CDR2 from the germline V gene are LNHDA and SQIVND (reference sequence). The CDR3 loop reads CASSPSTGTSNGYTF. DNA of the CDR3: TGTGCCAGTAGTCCTAGTACCGGGACTTCGAATGGCTACACCTTC.

This clone was detected once. V and J are TRBV7-6 and TRBJ2-2; 9 bases agree with TRBD1. CDR1 is SGHVS and CDR2 is FNYEAQ in the germline V gene. V lost 5 bases, J lost 4 bases, and 8 bases stayed unmatched. This CDR3 has 16 amino acids. This CDR3 is CASSLLGQGITGELFF. The CDR3 DNA reads as TGTGCCAGCAGCCTATTGGGACAGGGTATCACCGGGGAGCTGTTTTTT.

This chain connects TRBV14 to TRBJ2-7; D perhaps matches TRBD2 (7 bases). V lost 5 bases and J lost 5, with 16 bases in between. The CDR3 has 14 residues. Germline lookup yields CDR1 SGHDN and CDR2 FVKESK. The CDR3 DNA is TGTGCCAGCAGCGACTACGGGGGGCCCCACGAGCAGTACTTC. It specifies CASSDYGGPHEQYF.

The chain combines TRBV27 with TRBJ2-7; the D gene is possibly TRBD1 (6 bases). Germline CDR1 and CDR2: MNHEY and SMNVEV (reference sequence). This CDR3 has 13 amino acids. Trimming cost V 6 bases and J 2 bases, with 11 bases left between them. Written as DNA, the CDR3 is TGTGCCAGCAGCACGACAGGCGCCTACGAGCAGTACTTC. Amino acid sequence: CASSTTGAYEQYF.

V and J are TRBV29-1 and TRBJ2-2; D possibly matches TRBD1 or TRBD2 (5 bases each). Germline V CDR1 and CDR2: SQVTM, ANQGSEA. V gave up 1 base and J gave up 6 bases, with 12 bases separating them. The CDR3 covers 14 residues. The CDR3: CSVEGVGDAGELFF. The DNA of the CDR3 is TGCAGCGTTGAAGGTGTAGGGGACGCCGGGGAGCTGTTTTTT.

The chain combines TRBV19 with TRBJ1-5; the match to TRBD1 covers 7 bases. Germline V gene lookup returns CDR1 LNHDA and CDR2 SQIVND (reference sequence). The CDR3 spans 14 residues. V lost 4 bases and J lost 5; bases outside the gene matches: 5. CDR3 nucleotide sequence: TGTGCCAGTAGTACCGGACAGGCTTATCAGCCCCAGCATTTT. Protein: CASSTGQAYQPQHF.

The chain carries TRBV28 and TRBJ2-6, with 11 bases lining up with TRBD1. This CDR3 contains 18 residues. The J segment lost 0 bases and the V segment lost 2 bases, leaving 3 bases of the junction unmatched. Per the germline V gene, CDR1 is MDHEN and CDR2 is SYDVKM. For the CDR3, the DNA is TGTGCCAGCAGTTTAATGGGACAGGGGGTCTCTGGGGCCAACGTCCTGACTTTC. Protein product: CASSLMGQGVSGANVLTF.

The chain joins TRBV28 to TRBJ2-5; D not resolved. CDR3 size: 13 residues. Trimming stripped 4 bases from V and 2 bases from J, with 8 bases between. Germline V CDR1 and CDR2: MDHEN, SYDVKM. The CDR3 is CASSSTEQETQYF. CDR3 sequence (DNA): TGTGCCAGCAGTTCAACAGAGCAAGAGACCCAGTACTTC.

V usage is TRBV9 and J usage is TRBJ2-5, with unresolved D. The V and J ends lost 4 bases and 5 bases respectively, with 12 bases between them. The CDR3 covers 13 residues. CDR1 is SGDLS and CDR2 is YYNGEE in the germline V gene. The CDR3 DNA follows: TGTGCCAGCAGCCCTTCGACACGGGAGACCCAGTACTTC. Amino acids: CASSPSTRETQYF.

The genes are TRBV7-8 and TRBJ2-3; 7 nucleotides line up with TRBD2. Trimming cost V 5 bases and J 2 bases; bases outside gene matches: 7. The CDR3 contains 15 residues. Per the germline V gene, CDR1 is SGHVS and CDR2 is FQNEAQ. The CDR3: CASSPPGLLTDTQYF. CDR3 DNA sequence: TGTGCCAGCAGCCCCCCGGGACTACTCACAGATACGCAGTATTTT.

This chain connects TRBV4-3 to TRBJ2-2; D unclear. The CDR3 consists of 13 residues. Germline values: CDR1 LGHNA, CDR2 YSLEER. Trimming pared 0 bases from V and 7 bases from J, leaving 6 bases between. CDR3 sequence (DNA): TGCGCCAGCAGCCAAGATCTAGACGGGGAGCTGTTTTTT. This encodes CASSQDLDGELFF.

This chain connects TRBV18 to TRBJ2-1; D is perhaps TRBD2 (6 bases). The CDR3 extends over 14 amino acids. Trimming pared 0 bases from V and 9 bases from J, leaving 12 bases between. Looked up from germline, CDR1 is KGHSH and CDR2 is LQKENI. CDR3 coding DNA: TGTGCCAGCTCACCACCTAGCGGTGGGGCTGAGCAGTTCTTC. This gives the protein CASSPPSGGAEQFF.

The rearrangement joins TRBV13 to TRBJ1-6, with D maybe TRBD1 (5 bases). The CDR3 consists of 16 residues. The germline V and J ends were trimmed by 5 bases and 6 bases, with 17 bases remaining between them. Per germline, CDR1 PRHDT and CDR2 FYEKMQ (reference sequence). CDR3 in amino acids: CASSLRGTALNSPLHF. CDR3 nucleotide sequence: TGTGCCAGCAGCCTACGGGGCACGGCCCTTAATTCACCCCTCCACTTT.

This clone was detected only once. The gene calls are TRBV29-1 and TRBJ1-1; the match to TRBD1 covers 8 bases. CDR3 length equals 18 residues. Trimming took 3 bases from V and 1 from J; bases not matched to a gene: 16. Germline assignment: CDR1 SQVTM and CDR2 ANQGSEA. CDR3 sequence: CSVDENPGTGMGNTEAFF. In nucleotides, the CDR3 is TGCAGCGTTGACGAAAATCCCGGGACAGGAATGGGGAACACTGAAGCTTTCTTT.